The 17 T cell receptor beta chains below were found in one sample sequenced in a study of blood T cell repertoires in COVID-19. Method: immunoSEQ multiplex PCR; TCRdb's copy keeps in-frame clones and lacks some. The table shows 120,000 to 150,000 clones, with 60% to 85% occurring only once. Material for sequencing was peripheral blood. These receptors were taken from a man in his forties or fifties with active or convalescent COVID-19.

The chain links TRBV20-1 to TRBJ1-2; D is unresolved. Germline V lookup: CDR1 DFQATT, CDR2 SNEGSKA (reference sequence). The CDR3 contains 11 residues. V lost 6 bases to trimming and J lost 11 bases, with 16 bases between them. For the CDR3, the DNA is TGCAGTGCACAAGGACTGCCCGGTTACACCTTC. It encodes CSAQGLPGYTF.

The chain joins TRBV5-1 to TRBJ2-5; 11 bases are a match to TRBD2. Germline-derived CDR1 and CDR2 are SGHRS and YFSETQ. CDR3 length equals 15 residues. Trimming cost V 3 bases and J 4 bases; bases outside gene matches: 5. Written as DNA, the CDR3 is TGCGCCAGCAGCTCGCTAGCGGGAGGAGGAGAGACCCAGTACTTC. Its translation is CASSSLAGGGETQYF.

This clone was detected a few times. V gene TRBV30 combines with J gene TRBJ2-4; TRBD2 matches at 10 bases. V dropped 1 base and J dropped 6; count of bases not matched to a gene: 0. The CDR3 consists of 13 residues. Germline lookup yields CDR1 GTSNPN and CDR2 SVGIG (reference sequence). The CDR3 DNA follows: TGTGCCTGGAGTGGACTAGCGGGAAACATTCAGTACTTC. It yields the protein CAWSGLAGNIQYF.

V usage is TRBV7-9 and J usage is TRBJ2-5; the match to TRBD1 covers 9 bases. V lost 7 bases and J lost 5; bases outside the gene matches: 5. The germline CDR1 and CDR2 sequences are SEHNR and FQNEAQ (reference sequence). The CDR3 has 13 residues. Here the CDR3 reads CASKQGAGETQYF. The CDR3 DNA reads TGTGCCAGCAAACAGGGGGCTGGGGAGACCCAGTACTTC.

This clone turned up a few times. The gene calls are TRBV30 and TRBJ2-2, with 9 bases lining up with TRBD2. Per germline, CDR1 GTSNPN and CDR2 SVGIG (reference sequence). Trimming cost V 8 bases and J 2 bases; bases outside gene matches: 6. The length of the CDR3 is 14 residues. The CDR3 spells CALRLAVNTGELFF. In DNA form, the CDR3 reads TGTGCCCTCCGACTAGCGGTTAACACCGGGGAGCTGTTTTTT.

The chain couples TRBV10-1 to TRBJ2-3; TRBD2 matches 11 bases. The CDR3 contains 14 residues. CDR1 is WNHNN, CDR2 SYGVQD, per germline (reference sequence). Trimming removed 2 bases from V and 7 bases from J; junction bases left unmatched: 2. CDR3 in amino acids: CASSEGLAGHTQYF. DNA of the CDR3: TGCGCCAGCAGTGAGGGACTAGCGGGCCATACGCAGTATTTT.

The V gene is TRBV29-1, the J gene TRBJ2-2; D call uncertain. V was trimmed by 2 bases and J by 0 bases, leaving 10 bases between them. This CDR3 is built from 15 residues. The germline V gene encodes CDR1 SQVTM and CDR2 ANQGSEA. The CDR3 nucleotides are TGCAGCGTTGAAAGTGCGCACGCGAACACCGGGGAGCTGTTTTTT. It codes for CSVESAHANTGELFF.

This clone occurred many times. The rearrangement links TRBV6-5 to TRBJ2-1; D is perhaps TRBD2 (7 bases). With 0 bases removed from V and 10 bases from J, the gap between germline ends came to 13 bases. Germline assignment: CDR1 MNHEY and CDR2 SVGAGI. There are 14 residues in the CDR3. CDR3 amino acids: CASSYSRGAGEQFF. The CDR3 DNA sequence: TGTGCCAGCAGTTACTCACGGGGGGCCGGGGAGCAGTTCTTC.

The CDR3 DNA is TGTGCCAGCAGCCTAGGACAGGGCGGGTGGAACGAAAAACTGTTTTTT. The encoded protein is CASSLGQGGWNEKLFF. J is TRBJ1-4 and V is TRBV7-2; 8 nucleotides line up with TRBD1. The CDR3 is 16 residues long. Germline CDR1 SGHTA, CDR2 FQGNSA. With 5 bases clipped from V and 8 bases from J, the junction kept 13 bases outside the gene matches.

For this clone: Additional DNA sequences in this sample encode the identical CDR3. The rearrangement joins TRBV11-2 to TRBJ1-2; D possibly corresponds to TRBD1 (5 bases). Germline CDR1 SGHAT, CDR2 FQNNGV. V was pared by 5 bases and J by 3 bases, with 10 bases between. There are 13 residues in the CDR3. This CDR3 is CASSPDRDYGYTF. The CDR3 DNA follows: TGTGCCAGCAGCCCCGACAGAGACTATGGCTACACCTTC. The variable domain in full, with the rest retrieved from reference TRBV11-2 and TRBJ1-2, is EAGVAQSPRYKIIEKRQSVAFWCNPISGHATLYWYQQILGQGPKLLIQFQNNGVVDDSQLPKDRFSAERLKGVDSTLKIQPAKLEDSAVYLCASSPDRDYGYTFGSGTRLTVV.

The rearrangement links TRBV28 to TRBJ1-2, with 8 positions matching TRBD1. J gave up 4 bases and V 5 bases, and 9 bases lay outside the gene matches. This CDR3 comprises 15 residues. CDR1 and CDR2 from the germline V gene are MDHEN and SYDVKM. CDR3 in amino acids: CASSATGAGSYGYTF. The CDR3 DNA follows: TGTGCCAGCAGTGCGACAGGGGCGGGGAGCTATGGCTACACCTTC.

This rearrangement joins TRBV11-2 to TRBJ2-6; D not resolved. The germline V and J ends were trimmed by 5 bases and 0 bases, with 8 bases remaining between them. This CDR3 has 15 residues. In germline, CDR1 is SGHAT, CDR2 FQNNGV. CDR3 bases: TGTGCCAGCAGCCACAATCCCTCTGGGGCCAACGTCCTGACTTTC. This codes for CASSHNPSGANVLTF.

The gene calls are TRBV28 and TRBJ2-4; D uncertain. Germline values: CDR1 MDHEN, CDR2 SYDVKM. The CDR3 loop spans 15 amino acids. Between the trimmed V and J ends, which lost 5 bases and 3 bases, there was a span of 14 bases. The CDR3 loop is CASSPSTGGKNIQYF. CDR3 in DNA: TGTGCCAGCAGTCCCAGTACCGGCGGCAAAAACATTCAGTACTTC. Drawing the rest from reference TRBV28 and TRBJ2-4, the complete variable domain is DVKVTQSSRYLVKRTGEKVFLECVQDMDHENMFWYRQDPGLGLRLIYFSYDVKMKEKGDIPEGYSVSREKKERFSLILESASTNQTSMYLCASSPSTGGKNIQYFGAGTRLSVL.

As for this clone: The same CDR3 also results from other DNA sequences found in this sample. The chain carries TRBV7-3 and TRBJ2-1; the D is unclear. Germline values: CDR1 SGHTA, CDR2 FQGTGA. V shed 5 bases and J shed 4 bases, with 9 bases lying between them. CDR3 length equals 13 residues. The CDR3 protein is CASSPAGYNEQFF. CDR3 bases: TGTGCCAGCAGCCCCGCAGGATACAATGAGCAGTTCTTC.

This sequence joins TRBV3-1 (or the pseudogene TRBV3-2) and TRBJ2-1; maybe TRBD1 (6 bases). The CDR3 runs 15 residues. Trimming took off 1 base at V and 0 bases at J, with 7 bases between the two ends. Per germline, CDR1 LGHDT and CDR2 YNNKEL (reference sequence). The CDR3 sequence: CASSQGDNSYNEQFF. CDR3 in DNA: TGTGCCAGCAGCCAAGGGGACAACTCCTACAATGAGCAGTTCTTC.

CDR3 in DNA: TGTGCCATCAGCCCCACTAGCGGGAGGGAATCCTACAATGAGCAGTTCTTC. Amino acids: CAISPTSGRESYNEQFF. The chain carries TRBV10-3 and TRBJ2-1, with 13 bases fitting TRBD2. V was pared by 6 bases and J by 1 base, with 6 bases of the junction left unmatched. The germline CDR1 and CDR2 sequences are ENHRY and SYGVKD. CDR3 size: 17 residues.

V gene TRBV3-1 (or the pseudogene TRBV3-2) combines with J gene TRBJ1-1; maybe TRBD1 (6 bases). The V end was cut by 3 bases, the J end by 4 bases, with 12 bases between. Looked up from germline, CDR1 is LGHDT and CDR2 is YNNKEL (reference sequence). The CDR3 extends over 14 amino acids. The DNA of the CDR3 is TGTGCCAGCAGCCATATTAGGGGGGGCACTGAAGCTTTCTTT. Translation: CASSHIRGGTEAFF.